One and the same sample provided the 23 T cell receptor beta chains below, sequenced in a study of T cell changes during pregnancy in multiple sclerosis. Sequenced by immunoSEQ multiplex PCR; TCRdb stores in-frame clones only, minus some. Here the sample spans tens of thousands of clones, more than 80% being singletons. Material: CD4+ T cells from peripheral blood mononuclear cells, obtained before pregnancy. These receptors were collected from a female donor with multiple sclerosis, enrolled in a pregnancy study.

The CDR3 sequence: CASSLGLADNEQFF. Here the CDR3 DNA reads TGCGCCAGCAGCCTGGGACTAGCGGACAATGAGCAGTTCTTC. The V call is TRBV4-1, the J call TRBJ2-1, with 11 bases matching TRBD2. The germline gives CDR1 MGHRA, CDR2 YSYEKL. The CDR3 is made up of 14 amino acids. The V and J ends lost 4 bases and 5 bases, in that order; junction bases with no gene match: 1.

J is TRBJ2-1 and V is TRBV30, with TRBD2 as a possible D gene (7 bases). V lost 0 bases to trimming and J lost 2 bases, with 20 bases between them. The CDR3 contains 18 residues. Germline V gene lookup returns CDR1 GTSNPN and CDR2 SVGIG (reference sequence). CDR3 region: CAWSVSRGGIPAYNEQFF. For the CDR3, the DNA is TGTGCCTGGAGTGTATCTAGGGGGGGTATTCCGGCCTACAATGAGCAGTTCTTC.

The rearrangement links TRBV4-1 to TRBJ2-1, with D possibly matching TRBD2 (5 bases). Germline V gives CDR1 MGHRA, CDR2 YSYEKL. The CDR3 spans 16 residues. Trimming took off 5 bases at V and 0 bases at J, with 14 bases between the two ends. CDR3 protein: CASSYMAGSSYNEQFF. CDR3 sequence (DNA): TGCGCCAGCAGCTACATGGCTGGGAGCTCCTACAATGAGCAGTTCTTC.

J is TRBJ2-1 and V is TRBV2, with D possibly being TRBD1 (5 bases). V was clipped by 4 bases and J by 7 bases, with 11 bases between them. Germline lookup yields CDR1 SNHLY and CDR2 FYNNEI. CDR3 length: 13 amino acids. CDR3 sequence reads: CASSVRQGNEQFF. CDR3 nucleotides: TGTGCCAGCAGTGTCCGTCAGGGAAATGAGCAGTTCTTC.

The chain has TRBV19 and TRBJ1-2; the D gene is possibly TRBD1 (6 bases). Trimming shortened V by 7 bases and J by 4 bases, and 19 bases separated the two germline ends. The CDR3 contains 15 residues. Germline V gene data show CDR1 as LNHDA and CDR2 as SQIVND (reference sequence). CDR3 loop: CASTNRQAVVYGYTF. The CDR3 bases are TGTGCCAGTACAAACAGACAGGCGGTCGTCTATGGCTACACCTTC. The full variable domain, its missing parts supplied by reference TRBV19 and TRBJ1-2, is DGGITQSPKYLFRKEGQNVTLSCEQNLNHDAMYWYRQDPGQGLRLIYYSQIVNDFQKGDIAEGYSVSREKKESFPLTVTSAQKNPTAFYLCASTNRQAVVYGYTFGSGTRLTVV.

V gene TRBV18 combines with J gene TRBJ2-3; 7 bases fit TRBD1. Germline V CDR1 and CDR2: KGHSH, LQKENI. J was trimmed by 4 bases and V by 3 bases; bases with no gene match: 10. This CDR3 has 16 residues. CDR3 loop: CASSPKAGGIADTQYF. The CDR3 coding sequence is TGTGCCAGCTCACCTAAGGCAGGGGGAATCGCAGATACGCAGTATTTT. Full variable domain (remainder filled in from reference TRBV18 and TRBJ2-3): NAGVMQNPRHLVRRRGQEARLRCSPMKGHSHVYWYRQLPEEGLKFMVYLQKENIIDESGMPKERFSAEFPKEGPSILRIQQVVRGDSAAYFCASSPKAGGIADTQYFGPGTRLTVL.

This clone was seen a single time. The chain combines TRBV4-1 with TRBJ2-7; 12 bases map to TRBD2. CDR1 is MGHRA and CDR2 is YSYEKL in the germline V gene. The CDR3 is 15 residues long. With 4 bases clipped from V and 1 base from J, the junction kept 2 bases outside the gene matches. This CDR3 reads CASSPTSGRSYEQYF. As DNA, the CDR3 is TGCGCCAGCAGCCCGACTAGCGGGAGATCCTACGAGCAGTACTTC.

The genes are TRBV25-1 and TRBJ2-7, with a weak D call TRBD2 (5 bases). Germline V lookup: CDR1 MGHDK, CDR2 SYGVNS. Trimming stripped 4 bases from V and 5 bases from J, with 18 bases between. There are 15 residues in the CDR3. CDR3: CASSANLLGSNEQYF. CDR3 DNA: TGTGCCAGCAGTGCTAATCTTTTAGGGAGTAACGAGCAGTACTTC.

This clone was recorded only once. This rearrangement joins TRBV6-1 to TRBJ2-3; TRBD2 aligns across 14 bases. Germline V gene lookup returns CDR1 MNHNS and CDR2 SASEGT. The V gene end was trimmed by 7 bases and the J gene end by 5 bases; junction bases not matched to a gene: 5. This CDR3 has 15 residues. The CDR3 is CASKGLAGEIDTQYF. The CDR3, as DNA: TGTGCCAGCAAGGGACTAGCGGGAGAAATAGATACGCAGTATTTT.

This clone is a singleton in its sample. The V call is TRBV6-6, the J call TRBJ1-2, with 9 nucleotides matching TRBD1. The ends lost 5 bases at V and 5 bases at J; junction bases unmatched: 9. Germline-derived CDR1 and CDR2 are MNHNY and SVGAGI (reference sequence). The CDR3 spans 15 residues. CDR3 loop: CASSRKQGAGYGYTF. The DNA for the CDR3 is TGTGCCAGCAGTCGGAAACAGGGGGCGGGTTATGGCTACACCTTC.

The chain is built from TRBV6-1 and TRBJ2-1; D is unresolved. The CDR3 totals 13 residues. Trimming left V 3 bases short and J 0 bases short, with 3 bases between. From germline, CDR1 is MNHNS and CDR2 SASEGT. The CDR3 loop reads CASSDISYNEQFF. The CDR3 DNA is TGTGCCAGCAGTGATATCTCCTACAATGAGCAGTTCTTC.

This chain links TRBV10-3 with TRBJ2-1; the match to TRBD1 covers 7 bases. The J segment lost 8 bases and the V segment lost 7 bases, leaving 11 bases of the junction unmatched. Germline CDR1 ENHRY, CDR2 SYGVKD. CDR3 length: 14 amino acids. The CDR3 bases are TGTGCCATCAAGACAGGGACCGCAGCTGATGAGCAGTTCTTC. Translating it yields CAIKTGTAADEQFF.

This chain uses TRBV30 with TRBJ2-3; 10 bases are a match to TRBD2. The CDR3 extends over 17 amino acids. The germline V gene has CDR1 GTSNPN and CDR2 SVGIG (reference sequence). J was trimmed by 5 bases and V by 7 bases; bases with no gene match: 18. In DNA, the CDR3 is TGTGCCTCTAATCCGGGACTAGCGTGGCAGAAGGTAGATACGCAGTATTTT. Amino acids: CASNPGLAWQKVDTQYF.

This clone occurred a few times. The chain couples TRBV18 to TRBJ1-1; maybe TRBD1 (5 bases). CDR1 is KGHSH and CDR2 is LQKENI in the germline V gene. V was cut by 2 bases and J by 8 bases, with 9 bases left in between. There are 12 residues in the CDR3. CDR3 loop: CASSPSRTEAFF. The CDR3 coding sequence is TGTGCCAGCTCACCATCCAGGACAGAAGCTTTCTTT.

The chain recombines TRBV5-5 with TRBJ1-5, with D perhaps matching TRBD1 (5 bases). The CDR3 covers 15 residues. Trimming pared 7 bases from V and 7 bases from J, leaving 21 bases between. Germline assignment: CDR1 SGHKS and CDR2 YYEKEE (reference sequence). The CDR3 loop is CASAPGGWVGQPQHF. In DNA, the CDR3 is TGTGCCAGCGCTCCGGGGGGGTGGGTTGGGCAGCCCCAGCATTTT.

This clone was picked up one time. V gene TRBV30 combines with J gene TRBJ2-7, with D possibly matching TRBD1 (6 bases). Germline CDR1 reads GTSNPN; CDR2 reads SVGIG (reference sequence). V lost 2 bases and J lost 3, with 11 bases in between. The CDR3 loop spans 13 amino acids. CDR3 in DNA: TGTGCCTGGAGTCCCGGGACAAACTACGAGCAGTACTTC. Amino acid sequence: CAWSPGTNYEQYF. The full variable domain, its missing parts supplied by reference TRBV30 and TRBJ2-7, is SQTIHQWPATLVQPVGSPLSLECTVEGTSNPNLYWYRQAAGRGLQLLFYSVGIGQISSEVPQNLSASRPQDRQFILSSKKLLLSDSGFYLCAWSPGTNYEQYFGPGTRLTVT.

The V gene is TRBV11-2, the J gene TRBJ2-1, with TRBD2 matching over 12 bases. Trimming took 5 bases from V and 6 from J; bases not matched to a gene: 2. CDR3 size: 14 residues. Looked up from germline, CDR1 is SGHAT and CDR2 is FQNNGV. CDR3 nucleotide sequence: TGTGCCAGCAGCCCGGGACTAGCGGGCAATGAGCAGTTCTTC. This encodes CASSPGLAGNEQFF. Using reference TRBV11-2 and TRBJ2-1 for the parts outside the CDR3, the full variable domain is EAGVAQSPRYKIIEKRQSVAFWCNPISGHATLYWYQQILGQGPKLLIQFQNNGVVDDSQLPKDRFSAERLKGVDSTLKIQPAKLEDSAVYLCASSPGLAGNEQFFGPGTRLTVL.

The chain uses TRBV9 and TRBJ1-1, with a weak D call TRBD1 (5 bases). The V gene's germline CDR1 is SGDLS and CDR2 YYNGEE. V was pared by 0 bases and J by 1 base, with 19 bases between. CDR3 length: 18 residues. The CDR3 DNA reads as TGTGCCAGCAGCGTAGCTACGGGGGGGAGCAGCCCGAACACTGAAGCTTTCTTT. Amino acids: CASSVATGGSSPNTEAFF. The entire variable domain, with the rest obtained from reference TRBV9 and TRBJ1-1, is as follows: DSGVTQTPKHLITATGQRVTLRCSPRSGDLSVYWYQQSLDQGLQFLIQYYNGEERAKGNILERFSAQQFPDLHSELNLSSLELGDSALYFCASSVATGGSSPNTEAFFGQGTRLTVV.

This clone was found once. The rearrangement joins TRBV30 to TRBJ2-3; TRBD2 is a possible D gene (5 bases). Trimming shortened V by 5 bases and J by 1 base, and 16 bases separated the two germline ends. The CDR3 runs to 15 residues. In germline, CDR1 is GTSNPN, CDR2 SVGIG (reference sequence). The CDR3 sequence is CAWGRKGAGTDTQYF. The CDR3 region has the DNA TGTGCCTGGGGTAGGAAGGGAGCCGGCACAGATACGCAGTATTTT.

The V gene is TRBV4-1, the J gene TRBJ2-4, with TRBD2 matching 11 bases. The V segment lost 4 bases and the J segment 3 bases; nucleotides outside the gene matches: 11. This CDR3 contains 18 residues. Germline loops: CDR1 MGHRA, CDR2 YSYEKL. The CDR3 loop is CASSPLTSGNGVKNIQYF. CDR3 nucleotides: TGCGCCAGCAGCCCTCTGACTAGCGGGAATGGGGTCAAAAACATTCAGTACTTC.

CDR3 region: CASSLQTGFNQPQHF. The CDR3 DNA follows: TGTGCCAGCAGTTTACAGACAGGGTTCAATCAGCCCCAGCATTTT. The rearrangement joins TRBV28 to TRBJ1-5; 7 positions agree with TRBD1. The V gene end was trimmed by 2 bases and the J gene end by 3 bases; junction bases not matched to a gene: 4. Germline V gives CDR1 MDHEN, CDR2 SYDVKM. The CDR3 is 15 residues long.

This clone has more than one count but fewer than ten. This chain connects TRBV2 to TRBJ2-7; 10 nucleotides agree with TRBD1. This CDR3 spans 13 amino acids. Germline CDR1 and CDR2: SNHLY and FYNNEI. V was pared by 6 bases and J by 6 bases, with 5 bases of the junction left unmatched. The CDR3 DNA reads as TGTGCCAGCAGCGCCAGGACAGGGGGCGAGCAGTACTTC. Protein: CASSARTGGEQYF.

The chain combines TRBV4-2 with TRBJ1-3, with a tentative D call TRBD1 (5 bases). V was trimmed by 1 base and J by 0 bases, leaving 10 bases between them. This CDR3 contains 16 residues. Germline V gene sequence: CDR1 LGHNA, CDR2 YNFKEQ. This CDR3 is CASSQARGSSGNTIYF. DNA of the CDR3: TGTGCCAGCAGCCAAGCGCGGGGCAGCTCTGGAAACACCATATATTTT.